Below are 32 T cell receptor beta chains sequenced from a single sample in a study of T cells in Graves' hyperthyroidism and ophthalmopathy. From RNA transcripts, TCR beta CDR3 regions were amplified. Primed by the HTBI set, a first-round RT-PCR was run on the TCR CDR3. TCRdb re-called the multiplex PCR reads with MiXCR, one entry per CDR3 protein. The repertoire consists of approximately 700,000 distinct CDR3 sequences, with 16% occurring once and the leading ten covering 8.4%. The sequenced sample consisted of blood. The receptors originated from a young man with Graves' hyperthyroidism.

The table lists this clonotype with a few counts. The rearrangement links TRBV28 to TRBJ2-3; the D is unclear. Germline V lookup: CDR1 MDHEN, CDR2 SYDVKM. The CDR3 runs 13 residues. V lost 8 bases to trimming and J lost 1 base, with 10 bases between them. The DNA for the CDR3 is TGTGCCAGCGCCACAAGGGGCACAGATACGCAGTATTTT. This gives the protein CASATRGTDTQYF.

This clonotype was detected ten times or more. The chain couples TRBV11-2 to TRBJ2-5; D is unresolved. Trimming left V 3 bases short and J 2 bases short, with 10 bases between. Germline loops: CDR1 SGHAT, CDR2 FQNNGV. CDR3 length equals 14 residues. The CDR3 is CASSFRGLQETQYF. The CDR3 DNA reads TGTGCCAGCAGCTTTCGTGGTTTACAAGAGACCCAGTACTTC.

This clonotype was counted a few times. The V gene is TRBV7-9, the J gene TRBJ1-1; no firm D call. The CDR3 runs 13 residues. CDR1 and CDR2 from the germline V gene are SEHNR and FQNEAQ (reference sequence). V was trimmed by 5 bases and J by 3 bases, leaving 10 bases between them. CDR3 amino acids: CASSPPADTEAFF. The CDR3 DNA reads as TGTGCCAGCAGCCCCCCTGCGGACACTGAAGCTTTCTTT.

This sequence joins TRBV28 and TRBJ2-2; tentative D call: TRBD1 (6 bases). V shed 3 bases and J shed 6 bases, with 11 bases lying between them. Germline CDR1 reads MDHEN; CDR2 reads SYDVKM. The CDR3 length is 14 residues. The CDR3 loop is CASSFIRGPGELFF. CDR3 in DNA: TGTGCCAGCAGTTTTATCAGGGGACCCGGGGAGCTGTTTTTT.

The rearrangement joins TRBV27 to TRBJ1-4; 9 bases are shared with TRBD1. The V and J ends lost 6 bases and 7 bases, in that order; junction bases with no gene match: 12. This CDR3 region has 16 residues. CDR1 and CDR2 from the germline V gene are MNHEY and SMNVEV (reference sequence). The CDR3 coding sequence is TGTGCCAGCAGGCCACCGGGACAGGGTTGGGCTGAAAAACTGTTTTTT. Protein sequence: CASRPPGQGWAEKLFF.

This clonotype was counted ten times or more. The rearrangement links TRBV2 to TRBJ2-7; D possibly corresponds to TRBD1 (5 bases). Germline CDR1 is SNHLY and CDR2 is FYNNEI. CDR3 length: 12 amino acids. V dropped 5 bases and J dropped 6 bases, with 11 bases sitting between them. The chain's CDR3 is CASSNQGSEQYF. CDR3 bases: TGTGCCAGCAGTAATCAGGGCTCCGAGCAGTACTTC.

This clonotype showed up many times. The chain uses TRBV27 and TRBJ2-5; D possibly corresponds to TRBD2 (5 bases). V shed 9 bases and J shed 0 bases, with 14 bases lying between them. CDR1 MNHEY and CDR2 SMNVEV come from the germline V gene (reference sequence). CDR3 length: 14 amino acids. The CDR3 loop is CASGRQKYQETQYF. The CDR3 DNA reads TGTGCCAGTGGGAGACAAAAGTACCAAGAGACCCAGTACTTC.

In the case of this clonotype: This clone may be a read error of a much larger clone one base away. The chain uses TRBV2 and TRBJ1-5; D ambiguous. The germline CDR1 and CDR2 sequences are SNHLY and FYNNEI. This CDR3 has 14 amino acids. The CDR3 nucleotides are TGTACCAGCAGCCCAGCCCTATTCGGTCAGCCCCAGCATTTT. Translation gives CTSSPALFGQPQHF.

This clonotype was seen a handful of times. The CDR3 is CASSLPGGGANTQYF. CDR3 DNA sequence: TGTGCCAGCAGTTTACCGGGAGGAGGGGCAAATACGCAGTATTTT. J is TRBJ2-3 and V is TRBV27; TRBD2 matches 7 bases. The CDR3 covers 15 residues. V shed 2 bases, J shed 7 bases, and the junction held 9 bases outside the gene matches. Germline loops: CDR1 MNHEY, CDR2 SMNVEV (reference sequence).

The chain employs TRBV12-3 or TRBV12-4 and TRBJ1-5, with 7 nucleotides matching TRBD1. CDR3 size: 18 residues. The V and J ends lost 0 bases and 0 bases, in that order; junction bases with no gene match: 8. CDR3 protein: CASSLAQWDSYSNQPQHF. CDR3 in DNA: TGTGCCAGCAGTTTAGCACAATGGGACAGTTATAGCAATCAGCCCCAGCATTTT.

The table lists this clonotype with a few counts. The chain is built from TRBV27 and TRBJ1-1; TRBD1 matches 8 bases. This CDR3 has 14 residues. The junction had 5 bases not matched to a gene; V was cut back by 8 bases and J by 0 bases. Per the germline V gene, CDR1 is MNHEY and CDR2 is SMNVEV (reference sequence). As DNA, the CDR3 is TGTGCCAGCGGACGGACAGGGATGAACACTGAAGCTTTCTTT. This codes for CASGRTGMNTEAFF.

The chain carries TRBV18 and TRBJ1-1, with D maybe TRBD1 (6 bases). Germline loops: CDR1 KGHSH, CDR2 LQKENI. This CDR3 has 14 amino acids. Trimming pared 2 bases from V and 1 base from J, leaving 8 bases between. CDR3 region: CASSPSTGNTEAFF. The CDR3 coding sequence is TGTGCCAGCTCACCATCGACAGGGAACACTGAAGCTTTCTTT. The full variable domain, completed using reference TRBV18 and TRBJ1-1, is NAGVMQNPRHLVRRRGQEARLRCSPMKGHSHVYWYRQLPEEGLKFMVYLQKENIIDESGMPKERFSAEFPKEGPSILRIQQVVRGDSAAYFCASSPSTGNTEAFFGQGTRLTVV.

This clonotype has at least ten counts. V is TRBV6-1 and J is TRBJ1-5; D is unclear. This CDR3 contains 13 residues. V was clipped by 3 bases and J by 4 bases, with 7 bases between them. Germline CDR1 reads MNHNS; CDR2 reads SASEGT. CDR3 in amino acids: CASSDGVNQPQHF. As DNA, the CDR3 is TGTGCCAGCAGTGACGGCGTAAATCAGCCCCAGCATTTT.

The V and J genes are TRBV20-1 and TRBJ1-5; D not certain. Trimming removed 5 bases from V and 5 bases from J, with 13 bases in between. This CDR3 comprises 13 residues. Germline loops: CDR1 DFQATT, CDR2 SNEGSKA (reference sequence). CDR3 amino acids: CSARKGGDQPQHF. The CDR3 coding sequence is TGCAGTGCTCGCAAAGGTGGCGATCAGCCCCAGCATTTT.

The table lists this clonotype with many counts. CDR3 nucleotide sequence: TGTGCCAGCAGCTCCCCCCGAGCGGGAGCCTCCACAGATACGCAGTATTTT. As protein: CASSSPRAGASTDTQYF. This chain uses TRBV3-1 with TRBJ2-3, with 8 bases that match TRBD2. The CDR3 spans 17 residues. Germline trimming cut 5 bases from V and 2 bases from J; bases unmatched to any gene: 12. Germline-derived CDR1 and CDR2 are LGHDT and YNNKEL (reference sequence).

This clonotype was counted a few times. The V call is TRBV19, the J call TRBJ2-2, with D tentatively TRBD2 (6 bases). Looked up from germline, CDR1 is LNHDA and CDR2 is SQIVND (reference sequence). CDR3 length: 16 residues. Deletions cut 7 bases from V and 1 base from J, with 16 bases between. The CDR3 spells CASTPEGRGNTGELFF. The DNA of the CDR3 is TGTGCCAGTACCCCCGAGGGGCGGGGGAACACCGGGGAGCTGTTTTTT.

The CDR3 DNA follows: TGTGCCAGCAGTTTACCCCCTGGAACTAGCGCTACTCCCGGATCCTACAATGAGCAGTTCTTC. Its translation: CASSLPPGTSATPGSYNEQFF. The chain carries TRBV28 and TRBJ2-1, with TRBD2 matching 7 bases. The germline gives CDR1 MDHEN, CDR2 SYDVKM. This CDR3 region has 21 residues. Unmatched junction bases numbered 20, after V lost 2 bases and J lost 1 base.

In its sample, this clonotype was seen many times. The chain combines TRBV12-3 or TRBV12-4 with TRBJ2-3; perhaps D is TRBD1 or TRBD2 (5 bases each). The V gene lost 1 base and the J gene lost 5 bases, with 13 bases spanning the gap. The CDR3 has 15 amino acids. The CDR3: CASSLVPAGGDTQYF. For the CDR3, the DNA is TGTGCCAGCAGTTTAGTACCGGCTGGGGGAGATACGCAGTATTTT.

The table lists this clonotype with many counts. The rearrangement links TRBV28 to TRBJ2-3, with no clear D. Germline V gene data show CDR1 as MDHEN and CDR2 as SYDVKM. Trimming stripped 5 bases from V and 5 bases from J, with 8 bases between. The CDR3 totals 12 residues. The CDR3 sequence: CASSNTIDTQYF. The CDR3 coding sequence is TGTGCCAGCAGTAATACTATAGATACGCAGTATTTT.

This clonotype was detected ten times or more. The chain couples TRBV28 to TRBJ2-1, with D tentatively TRBD1 (6 bases). Per germline, CDR1 MDHEN and CDR2 SYDVKM. The CDR3 runs to 13 residues. V was clipped by 5 bases and J by 8 bases, with 13 bases between them. The CDR3: CASSLTGRDEQFF. Here the CDR3 DNA reads TGTGCCAGCAGTCTTACAGGGCGGGATGAGCAGTTCTTC. The full variable domain, its missing parts supplied by reference TRBV28 and TRBJ2-1, is DVKVTQSSRYLVKRTGEKVFLECVQDMDHENMFWYRQDPGLGLRLIYFSYDVKMKEKGDIPEGYSVSREKKERFSLILESASTNQTSMYLCASSLTGRDEQFFGPGTRLTVL.

The chain carries TRBV12-3 or TRBV12-4 and TRBJ1-1; D ambiguous. Trimming removed 7 bases from V and 0 bases from J, with 9 bases in between. CDR3 length: 13 residues. CDR3 coding DNA: TGTGCCAGCACACAGTTAATGAACACTGAAGCTTTCTTT. Its protein product is CASTQLMNTEAFF.

This clonotype was seen more than once but under ten times. The chain joins TRBV29-1 to TRBJ2-5; 13 positions agree with TRBD2. Germline V gene lookup returns CDR1 SQVTM and CDR2 ANQGSEA. The CDR3 consists of 14 residues. V lost 7 bases and J lost 3; bases outside the gene matches: 5. In nucleotides, the CDR3 is TGCAGCGGAGCAGGACTAGCGGGAGAAGAGACCCAGTACTTC. This codes for CSGAGLAGEETQYF.

The chain has TRBV24-1 and TRBJ1-1; tentatively, D is TRBD1 (6 bases). The V gene's germline CDR1 is KGHDR and CDR2 SFDVKD. The V gene lost 6 bases and the J gene lost 8 bases, with 12 bases spanning the gap. The CDR3 sequence is 12 residues long. The CDR3 here is CATSSGGAEAFF. The DNA of the CDR3 is TGTGCCACCAGTAGCGGGGGCGCAGAAGCTTTCTTT.

V gene TRBV29-1 combines with J gene TRBJ1-2; 9 bases match TRBD1. V shed 4 bases, J shed 4 bases, and the junction held 4 bases outside the gene matches. Germline CDR1 and CDR2: SQVTM and ANQGSEA. This CDR3 region has 13 residues. The CDR3 bases are TGCAGCGTTGGGGGACAGGGTATCTATGGCTACACCTTC. Translated: CSVGGQGIYGYTF.

This clonotype was detected many times. This chain's CDR3 is CSARAGHENTEAFF. The CDR3 region has the DNA TGCAGTGCTAGAGCGGGTCACGAGAACACTGAAGCTTTCTTT. The V gene is TRBV20-1, the J gene TRBJ1-1; D is ambiguous. Germline V CDR1 and CDR2: DFQATT, SNEGSKA (reference sequence). This CDR3 is 14 amino acids long. V gave up 1 base and J gave up 1 base, with 10 bases separating them.

Ten or more counts support this clonotype. V usage is TRBV27 and J usage is TRBJ2-3; 13 nucleotides line up with TRBD2. The CDR3 has 17 residues. The germline V gene encodes CDR1 MNHEY and CDR2 SMNVEV (reference sequence). Trimming at V came to 5 bases and at J to 3 bases, leaving 8 bases not matched to a gene. The CDR3 reads CASSKIKLAGGTDTQYF. CDR3 sequence (DNA): TGTGCCAGCAGTAAAATTAAACTAGCGGGAGGGACAGATACGCAGTATTTT.

This clonotype was observed a few times. The chain is built from TRBV6-2 or TRBV6-3 and TRBJ2-7, with 7 bases that match TRBD2. The V gene's germline CDR1 is MNHEY and CDR2 SVGEGT. There are 15 residues in the CDR3. V was clipped by 7 bases and J by 1 base; unmatched bases: 10. This chain's CDR3 is CASIPGAGASYEQYF. For the CDR3, the DNA is TGTGCCAGCATTCCCGGTGCGGGAGCGTCCTACGAGCAGTACTTC.

The V call is TRBV24-1, the J call TRBJ2-2; D may be TRBD2 (6 bases). Trimming shortened V by 0 bases and J by 0 bases, and 16 bases separated the two germline ends. The CDR3 totals 19 residues. Germline-derived CDR1 and CDR2 are KGHDR and SFDVKD. The CDR3 region has the DNA TGTGCCACCAGTGATTTGCTGCGGGGAGTCCCCCCGAACACCGGGGAGCTGTTTTTT. Amino acid sequence: CATSDLLRGVPPNTGELFF.

The chain recombines TRBV6-6 with TRBJ2-2; TRBD2 is a possible D gene (6 bases). The CDR3 extends over 12 amino acids. The ends were cut back, 0 bases at V and 13 bases at J, with 9 bases in the middle. Looked up from germline, CDR1 is MNHNY and CDR2 is SVGAGI (reference sequence). This CDR3 reads CASSYSSGRLFF. CDR3 in DNA: TGTGCCAGCAGTTACTCTTCCGGGAGGCTGTTTTTT.

This clonotype was counted ten times or more. The V gene is TRBV11-2, the J gene TRBJ2-1; D may be TRBD1 or TRBD2 (5 bases each). Per germline, CDR1 SGHAT and CDR2 FQNNGV. The CDR3 covers 14 residues. V was trimmed by 4 bases and J by 4 bases, leaving 11 bases between them. In DNA, the CDR3 is TGTGCCAGCAGCTCCGGGACCTATTACAATGAGCAGTTCTTC. Residues: CASSSGTYYNEQFF.

The V and J genes are TRBV9 and TRBJ2-7, with 7 nucleotides matching TRBD1. CDR1 is SGDLS, CDR2 YYNGEE, per germline. With 3 bases clipped from V and 3 bases from J, the junction kept 15 bases outside the gene matches. The CDR3 sequence is 17 residues long. This CDR3 reads CASSARRDSDFDYEQYF. DNA for the CDR3: TGTGCCAGCAGCGCTCGAAGGGACAGCGACTTTGACTACGAGCAGTACTTC.

This clonotype was picked up many times. The V and J genes are TRBV27 and TRBJ2-6, with unresolved D. Germline V gene sequence: CDR1 MNHEY, CDR2 SMNVEV (reference sequence). V gave up 5 bases and J gave up 0 bases, with 14 bases separating them. This CDR3 comprises 17 residues. Here the CDR3 DNA reads TGTGCCAGCAGTCCCGTAAGGAGTTCCTCTGGGGCCAACGTCCTGACTTTC. Encoded protein: CASSPVRSSSGANVLTF.